The 26 T cell receptor beta chains in this list originate from one sample, sequenced in a study of blood T cell repertoires in COVID-19. Repertoires were generated with immunoSEQ multiplex PCR, while TCRdb's copy carries only in-frame clones and drops some. The sample yields more than 250,000 clones, 80% to 90% seen once. The specimen sequenced was PBMCs or T cells enriched from blood (not recorded which). These receptors came from a woman aged 25 to 39 who had recovered from COVID-19.

The gene calls are TRBV2 and TRBJ1-4; weak D call: TRBD1 (6 bases). The V gene lost 6 bases and the J gene lost 8 bases, with 16 bases spanning the gap. Germline CDR1 and CDR2: SNHLY and FYNNEI. CDR3 length: 14 amino acids. The chain's CDR3 is CASSPQGLREKLFF. The CDR3 nucleotides are TGTGCCAGCAGCCCGCAGGGGCTACGAGAAAAACTGTTTTTT.

The rearrangement links TRBV7-2 to TRBJ2-2; 9 nucleotides line up with TRBD1. Germline V lookup: CDR1 SGHTA, CDR2 FQGNSA. J gave up 6 bases and V 4 bases, and 6 bases lay outside the gene matches. The CDR3 is 15 amino acids. In DNA form, the CDR3 reads TGTGCCAGCAGCTCCCGGACAGGGGACGCCGGGGAGCTGTTTTTT. This encodes CASSSRTGDAGELFF. The complete variable domain, with remaining parts taken from reference TRBV7-2 and TRBJ2-2, reads GAGVSQSPSNKVTEKGKDVELRCDPISGHTALYWYRQSLGQGLEFLIYFQGNSAPDKSGLPSDRFSAERTGGSVSTLTIQRTQQEDSAVYLCASSSRTGDAGELFFGEGSRLTVL.

The CDR3 region is CASRTADYSGNTIYF. In nucleotides, the CDR3 is TGTGCCAGTCGGACTGCTGACTACTCTGGAAACACCATATATTTT. The rearrangement links TRBV19 to TRBJ1-3, with unresolved D. The V gene's germline CDR1 is LNHDA and CDR2 SQIVND (reference sequence). V dropped 8 bases and J dropped 0 bases, with 14 bases sitting between them. The CDR3 consists of 15 residues.

V gene TRBV7-2 combines with J gene TRBJ2-6; D is undetermined. CDR1 is SGHTA and CDR2 is FQGNSA in the germline V gene. Trimming took 1 base from V and 0 from J, leaving 10 bases between them. The length of the CDR3 is 17 residues. As DNA, the CDR3 is TGTGCCAGCAGCTTAGGTACACACAGCTCTGGGGCCAACGTCCTGACTTTC. Translation: CASSLGTHSSGANVLTF.

The chain uses TRBV9 and TRBJ1-2, with D unclear. Trimming removed 4 bases from V and 7 bases from J, with 8 bases in between. The germline gives CDR1 SGDLS, CDR2 YYNGEE. The CDR3 sequence is 11 residues long. In nucleotides, the CDR3 is TGTGCCAGCAGCTTTGAGGGTGGCTACACCTTC. Translating gives CASSFEGGYTF.

The chain employs TRBV11-3 and TRBJ2-7; 7 bases align to TRBD1. CDR3 size: 15 residues. The V gene's germline CDR1 is SGHNT and CDR2 YENEEA. V trimming: 5 bases; J trimming: 0 bases; junction bases outside the gene matches: 7. Written as DNA, the CDR3 is TGTGCCAGCAGCCCTAACAGGGGTTACTCCTACGAGCAGTACTTC. Translation: CASSPNRGYSYEQYF.

The CDR3 loop reads CASSVAPRPSGNTIYF. The DNA of the CDR3 is TGTGCCAGCAGCGTAGCTCCCAGGCCCTCTGGAAACACCATATATTTT. The chain is built from TRBV9 and TRBJ1-3; D not resolved. The V end was cut by 0 bases, the J end by 0 bases, with 10 bases between. The CDR3 is 16 residues long. CDR1 is SGDLS, CDR2 YYNGEE, per germline.

To note about this clone: The same CDR3 arises from other DNA sequences in this sample as well. The chain links TRBV5-1 to TRBJ1-1, with TRBD1 matching over 7 bases. V gave up 2 bases and J gave up 0 bases; unmatched junction bases: 1. Germline CDR1 is SGHRS and CDR2 is YFSETQ. The CDR3 covers 14 residues. Written as DNA, the CDR3 is TGCGCCAGCAGCTTTGGGACAGTGAACACTGAAGCTTTCTTT. It yields the protein CASSFGTVNTEAFF.

This chain uses TRBV5-4 with TRBJ2-1, with TRBD1 matching 9 bases. CDR3 size: 15 residues. V was clipped by 4 bases and J by 5 bases; unmatched bases: 7. The V gene's germline CDR1 is SGHNT and CDR2 YYREEE (reference sequence). The CDR3 is CASSLPGQGHNEQFF. CDR3 bases: TGTGCCAGCAGCCTACCGGGACAGGGTCACAATGAGCAGTTCTTC.

This chain links TRBV19 with TRBJ1-2, with 9 bases fitting TRBD1. From germline, CDR1 is LNHDA and CDR2 SQIVND (reference sequence). This CDR3 comprises 14 residues. Trimming cost V 3 bases and J 2 bases; bases outside gene matches: 1. CDR3 residues: CASSIDRGNYGYTF. DNA of the CDR3: TGTGCCAGTAGTATCGACAGGGGGAACTATGGCTACACCTTC.

This clone was counted a few times. One end of the junction does not line up with germline, which may come from a read error. The chain links TRBV2 to TRBJ1-2; D is undetermined. CDR3 length equals 11 residues. From germline, CDR1 is SNHLY and CDR2 FYNNEI. CDR3 loop: CASSEAGGLSF. The CDR3 bases are TGTGCCAGCAGTGAAGCCGGCGGTTTATCCTTC.

This chain uses TRBV5-1 with TRBJ2-2, with a weak D call TRBD1 (5 bases). The CDR3 totals 15 residues. The V gene's germline CDR1 is SGHRS and CDR2 YFSETQ. V was cut by 0 bases and J by 1 base, with 7 bases left in between. The CDR3 loop reads CASSLAQGNTGELFF. CDR3 nucleotide sequence: TGCGCCAGCAGCTTGGCTCAGGGGAACACCGGGGAGCTGTTTTTT.

This clone has more than one count but fewer than ten. This sequence joins TRBV27 and TRBJ2-7; D is possibly TRBD2 (5 bases). Looked up from germline, CDR1 is MNHEY and CDR2 is SMNVEV (reference sequence). V shed 8 bases and J shed 6 bases, with 17 bases lying between them. This CDR3 has 13 amino acids. The CDR3 protein is CASRLGGGGEQYF. The CDR3 DNA reads as TGTGCCAGCCGATTGGGTGGCGGAGGCGAGCAGTACTTC.

The chain is built from TRBV10-1 and TRBJ1-3, with D maybe TRBD1 (6 bases). Germline lookup yields CDR1 WNHNN and CDR2 SYGVQD (reference sequence). The CDR3 consists of 16 residues. V was shortened by 6 bases and J by 0 bases, with 15 bases between the two germline ends. CDR3 bases: TGCGCCAGCAGACGCACCCGGACAGCCTCTGGAAACACCATATATTTT. Its protein product is CASRRTRTASGNTIYF.

In this sample, this clone turned up once. This rearrangement joins TRBV27 to TRBJ1-2, with D possibly TRBD1 on 6 matching bases. The germline gives CDR1 MNHEY, CDR2 SMNVEV (reference sequence). V was pared by 2 bases and J by 5 bases, with 12 bases between. This CDR3 has 14 residues. The CDR3 reads CASSLSRGAYGYTF. The CDR3 DNA is TGTGCCAGCAGTTTAAGTCGGGGGGCATATGGCTACACCTTC.

The chain links TRBV5-8 to TRBJ1-6; a possible D gene is TRBD1 (6 bases). This CDR3 contains 15 residues. In germline, CDR1 is SGHTS, CDR2 YDEGEE. The germline V and J ends were trimmed by 4 bases and 9 bases, with 17 bases remaining between them. The CDR3 here is CASSPRDTGPSPLHF. CDR3 nucleotide sequence: TGTGCCAGCAGCCCACGGGACACCGGACCTTCACCCCTCCACTTT.

The chain combines TRBV7-3 with TRBJ2-7; a weak D match, TRBD2 (6 bases). The CDR3 consists of 16 residues. The germline CDR1 and CDR2 sequences are SGHTA and FQGTGA. V was trimmed by 5 bases and J by 0 bases, leaving 17 bases between them. As DNA, the CDR3 is TGTGCCAGCAGCCCCAACAGTATGCGGGGCTCCTACGAGCAGTACTTC. It translates to CASSPNSMRGSYEQYF.

The chain employs TRBV18 and TRBJ2-7; tentative D call: TRBD1 (5 bases). Trimming cost V 3 bases and J 1 base, with 10 bases left between them. The germline V gene encodes CDR1 KGHSH and CDR2 LQKENI. There are 14 residues in the CDR3. The CDR3 DNA is TGTGCCAGCTCACCCAGGGTCCGGTCCTACGAGCAGTACTTC. Residues: CASSPRVRSYEQYF.

This chain connects TRBV7-9 to TRBJ1-3; 8 bases are shared with TRBD1. The V gene end was trimmed by 4 bases and the J gene end by 7 bases; junction bases not matched to a gene: 9. CDR3 length: 15 residues. The germline V gene has CDR1 SEHNR and CDR2 FQNEAQ (reference sequence). This CDR3 is CASSYRTGKKNTIYF. DNA for the CDR3: TGTGCCAGCAGCTATCGGACAGGGAAGAAGAACACCATATATTTT. Based on the CDR3 plus reference TRBV7-9 and TRBJ1-3, the full variable domain is DTGVSQNPRHKITKRGQNVTFRCDPISEHNRLYWYRQTLGQGPEFLTYFQNEAQLEKSRLLSDRFSAERPKGSFSTLEIQRTEQGDSAMYLCASSYRTGKKNTIYFGEGSWLTVV.

The chain has TRBV5-1 and TRBJ1-6, with D uncertain. The germline gives CDR1 SGHRS, CDR2 YFSETQ. The CDR3 runs to 14 residues. V dropped 4 bases and J dropped 8 bases, with 13 bases sitting between them. The chain's CDR3 is CASSQTRRDSPLHF. CDR3 nucleotide sequence: TGCGCCAGCAGCCAAACTCGACGGGATTCACCCCTCCACTTT.

The table lists this clone with a count of one. The rearrangement joins TRBV7-9 to TRBJ1-2; perhaps TRBD1 as D (5 bases). V was shortened by 3 bases and J by 4 bases, with 12 bases between the two germline ends. CDR1 is SEHNR and CDR2 is FQNEAQ in the germline V gene (reference sequence). This CDR3 has 14 amino acids. CDR3 region: CASSLGGTTYGYTF. The DNA of the CDR3 is TGTGCCAGCAGCTTGGGAGGGACGACCTATGGCTACACCTTC.

The chain links TRBV20-1 to TRBJ2-1, with no clear D. Trimming took 5 bases from V and 7 from J, leaving 6 bases between them. Germline CDR1 DFQATT, CDR2 SNEGSKA (reference sequence). The CDR3 consists of 10 residues. Written as DNA, the CDR3 is TGCAGTGCTCTAGGAAATGAGCAGTTCTTC. Amino acids: CSALGNEQFF.

The chain links TRBV5-1 to TRBJ1-3; D is possibly TRBD1 (5 bases). The CDR3 totals 16 residues. In germline, CDR1 is SGHRS, CDR2 YFSETQ. V was pared by 4 bases and J by 0 bases, with 14 bases between. The CDR3 here is CASSDQGPSSGNTIYF. The DNA of the CDR3 is TGCGCCAGCAGCGACCAGGGCCCTAGCTCTGGAAACACCATATATTTT.

V and J are TRBV9 and TRBJ2-2, with D perhaps TRBD1 (6 bases). Trimming removed 4 bases at V and 5 bases at J, with 18 bases between. Germline V gene sequence: CDR1 SGDLS, CDR2 YYNGEE. The CDR3 has 16 residues. The CDR3 DNA reads TGTGCCAGCAGCCAAACAGGGTCCGCCCGAACCGGGGAGCTGTTTTTT. As protein: CASSQTGSARTGELFF.

In its sample, this clone was seen once. The rearrangement joins TRBV7-2 to TRBJ2-3; 8 nucleotides line up with TRBD2. This CDR3 is 15 amino acids long. Germline V CDR1 and CDR2: SGHTA, FQGNSA. After removal of 3 bases from V and 2 bases from J, the junction contained 4 bases not matched to a gene. In nucleotides, the CDR3 is TGTGCCAGCAGCTTCCCCGGGGGGGCCACAGATACGCAGTATTTT. Its translation: CASSFPGGATDTQYF.

The chain combines TRBV10-1 with TRBJ2-7; D is possibly TRBD2 (6 bases). Germline CDR1 is WNHNN and CDR2 is SYGVQD (reference sequence). CDR3 length: 16 residues. V shed 2 bases and J shed 2 bases, with 16 bases lying between them. DNA for the CDR3: TGCGCCAGCAGTGAGCCGCGGGGAACAAACCCCTACGAGCAGTACTTC. Its protein product is CASSEPRGTNPYEQYF.